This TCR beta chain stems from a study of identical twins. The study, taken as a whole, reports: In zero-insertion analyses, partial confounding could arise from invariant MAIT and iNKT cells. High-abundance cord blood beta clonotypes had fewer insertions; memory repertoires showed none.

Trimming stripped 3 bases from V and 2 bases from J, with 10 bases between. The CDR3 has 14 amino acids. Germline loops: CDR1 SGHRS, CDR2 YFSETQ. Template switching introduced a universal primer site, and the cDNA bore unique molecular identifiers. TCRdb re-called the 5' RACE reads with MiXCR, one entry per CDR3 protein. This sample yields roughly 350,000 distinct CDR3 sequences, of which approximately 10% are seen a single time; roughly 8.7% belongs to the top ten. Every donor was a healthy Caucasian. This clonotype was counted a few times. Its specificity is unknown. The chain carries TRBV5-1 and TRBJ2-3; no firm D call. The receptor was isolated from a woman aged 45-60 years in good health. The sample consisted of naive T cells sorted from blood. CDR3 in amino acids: CASSSQLVTDTQYF. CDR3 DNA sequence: TGCGCCAGCAGCTCCCAGCTGGTCACAGATACGCAGTATTTT.